The TCR beta chain under discussion was sequenced for a study of T cells in Graves' hyperthyroidism and ophthalmopathy. Amplified TCR beta CDR3 regions derived from RNA transcripts. With the HTBI primer set, the TCR CDR3 went through a first round of RT-PCR. TCRdb reanalysed the multiplex PCR reads using MiXCR and keeps one entry per CDR3 protein. The repertoire has 550,000 to 700,000 distinct CDR3 sequences, approximately 44% of them found once; the top ten carry under 20%. Germline CDR1 MNHEY, CDR2 SVGAGI. V was clipped by 2 bases and J by 4 bases, with 14 bases between them. The CDR3 is made up of 15 amino acids.

This receptor was obtained from an adult woman with Graves' disease, either hyperthyroidism or ophthalmopathy (not recorded which). Input material: peripheral blood or thyroid tissue (not recorded which). V gene TRBV6-5 combines with J gene TRBJ1-1; D remains unclear. CDR3 sequence (DNA): TGTGCCAGCAGTTACGCGGGGTGGGTTTCCACTGAAGCTTTCTTT. Amino acids: CASSYAGWVSTEAFF.